The 3 T cell receptor beta chains below come from one sample, sequenced in a study of blood T cell repertoires in COVID-19. Clones were sequenced by immunoSEQ multiplex PCR, and TCRdb holds only the in-frame ones, with some missing. The sample carries approximately 220,000 clones, 80% to 90% recorded once. Sequenced input: peripheral blood. The receptor set was obtained from a woman of 80 years or more with acute or convalescent COVID-19.

The chain joins TRBV11-2 to TRBJ2-7, with 7 bases matching TRBD1. CDR3 length: 15 residues. Looked up from germline, CDR1 is SGHAT and CDR2 is FQNNGV. J gave up 6 bases and V 1 base, and 9 bases lay outside the gene matches. The CDR3 spells CASSLAGTAGSEQYF. The DNA for the CDR3 is TGTGCCAGCAGCTTAGCTGGGACAGCAGGTTCCGAGCAGTACTTC.

The chain employs TRBV12-3 or TRBV12-4 and TRBJ1-2, with 9 bases aligning to TRBD1. V shed 6 bases, J shed 6 bases, and the junction held 5 bases outside the gene matches. This CDR3 region has 13 residues. This CDR3 reads CASRPGQGHGYTF. The DNA for the CDR3 is TGTGCCAGCAGGCCGGGACAGGGACATGGCTACACCTTC.

The sample holds a few counts of this clone. This chain connects TRBV28 to TRBJ2-1, with 11 bases aligning to TRBD2. The CDR3 spans 18 residues. V lost 6 bases and J lost 2; bases outside the gene matches: 12. In germline, CDR1 is MDHEN, CDR2 SYDVKM. The DNA of the CDR3 is TGTGCCAGCAGCCCGGGACTAGCGGCAGGGAAGCCCTACAATGAGCAGTTCTTC. This sequence encodes CASSPGLAAGKPYNEQFF. Full variable domain (remainder filled in from reference TRBV28 and TRBJ2-1): DVKVTQSSRYLVKRTGEKVFLECVQDMDHENMFWYRQDPGLGLRLIYFSYDVKMKEKGDIPEGYSVSREKKERFSLILESASTNQTSMYLCASSPGLAAGKPYNEQFFGPGTRLTVL.